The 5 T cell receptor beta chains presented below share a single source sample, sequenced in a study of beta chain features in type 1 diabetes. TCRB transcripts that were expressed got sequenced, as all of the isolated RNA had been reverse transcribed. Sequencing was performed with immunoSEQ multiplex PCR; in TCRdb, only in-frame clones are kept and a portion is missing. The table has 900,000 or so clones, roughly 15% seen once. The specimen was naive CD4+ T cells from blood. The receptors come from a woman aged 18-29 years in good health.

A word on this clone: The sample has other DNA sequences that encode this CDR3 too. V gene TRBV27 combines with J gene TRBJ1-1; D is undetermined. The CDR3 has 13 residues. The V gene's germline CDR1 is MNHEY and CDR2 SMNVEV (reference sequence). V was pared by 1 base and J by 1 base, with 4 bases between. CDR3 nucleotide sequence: TGTGCCAGCAGTTTATTGGGGAACACTGAAGCTTTCTTT. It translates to CASSLLGNTEAFF.

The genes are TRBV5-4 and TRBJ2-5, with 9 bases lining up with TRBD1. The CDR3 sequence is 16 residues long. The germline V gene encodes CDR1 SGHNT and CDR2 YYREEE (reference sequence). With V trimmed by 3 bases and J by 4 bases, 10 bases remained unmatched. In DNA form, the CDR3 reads TGTGCCAGCAGCTCCTTTAACAGGGGGCAAGGAGAGACCCAGTACTTC. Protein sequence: CASSSFNRGQGETQYF.

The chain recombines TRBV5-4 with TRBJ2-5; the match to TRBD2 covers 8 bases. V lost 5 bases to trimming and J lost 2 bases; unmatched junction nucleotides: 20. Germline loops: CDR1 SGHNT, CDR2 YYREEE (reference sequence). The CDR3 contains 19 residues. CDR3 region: CASSRYPGGRPRVQETQYF. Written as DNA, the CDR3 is TGTGCCAGCAGTCGTTACCCGGGCGGGAGGCCCAGGGTACAAGAGACCCAGTACTTC.

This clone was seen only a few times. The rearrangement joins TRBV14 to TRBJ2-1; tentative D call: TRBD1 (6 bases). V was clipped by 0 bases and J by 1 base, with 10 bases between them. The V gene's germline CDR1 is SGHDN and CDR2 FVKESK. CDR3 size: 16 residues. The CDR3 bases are TGTGCCAGCAGCCAAGATATGGACAGTTCCTACAATGAGCAGTTCTTC. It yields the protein CASSQDMDSSYNEQFF.

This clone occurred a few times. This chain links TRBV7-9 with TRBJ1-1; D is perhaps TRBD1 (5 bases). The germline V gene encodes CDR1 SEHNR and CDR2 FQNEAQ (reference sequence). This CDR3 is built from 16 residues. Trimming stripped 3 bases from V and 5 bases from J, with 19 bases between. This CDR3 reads CASSFSRASGGTEAFF. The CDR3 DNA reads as TGTGCCAGCAGCTTTTCCAGGGCGTCCGGAGGGACTGAAGCTTTCTTT.